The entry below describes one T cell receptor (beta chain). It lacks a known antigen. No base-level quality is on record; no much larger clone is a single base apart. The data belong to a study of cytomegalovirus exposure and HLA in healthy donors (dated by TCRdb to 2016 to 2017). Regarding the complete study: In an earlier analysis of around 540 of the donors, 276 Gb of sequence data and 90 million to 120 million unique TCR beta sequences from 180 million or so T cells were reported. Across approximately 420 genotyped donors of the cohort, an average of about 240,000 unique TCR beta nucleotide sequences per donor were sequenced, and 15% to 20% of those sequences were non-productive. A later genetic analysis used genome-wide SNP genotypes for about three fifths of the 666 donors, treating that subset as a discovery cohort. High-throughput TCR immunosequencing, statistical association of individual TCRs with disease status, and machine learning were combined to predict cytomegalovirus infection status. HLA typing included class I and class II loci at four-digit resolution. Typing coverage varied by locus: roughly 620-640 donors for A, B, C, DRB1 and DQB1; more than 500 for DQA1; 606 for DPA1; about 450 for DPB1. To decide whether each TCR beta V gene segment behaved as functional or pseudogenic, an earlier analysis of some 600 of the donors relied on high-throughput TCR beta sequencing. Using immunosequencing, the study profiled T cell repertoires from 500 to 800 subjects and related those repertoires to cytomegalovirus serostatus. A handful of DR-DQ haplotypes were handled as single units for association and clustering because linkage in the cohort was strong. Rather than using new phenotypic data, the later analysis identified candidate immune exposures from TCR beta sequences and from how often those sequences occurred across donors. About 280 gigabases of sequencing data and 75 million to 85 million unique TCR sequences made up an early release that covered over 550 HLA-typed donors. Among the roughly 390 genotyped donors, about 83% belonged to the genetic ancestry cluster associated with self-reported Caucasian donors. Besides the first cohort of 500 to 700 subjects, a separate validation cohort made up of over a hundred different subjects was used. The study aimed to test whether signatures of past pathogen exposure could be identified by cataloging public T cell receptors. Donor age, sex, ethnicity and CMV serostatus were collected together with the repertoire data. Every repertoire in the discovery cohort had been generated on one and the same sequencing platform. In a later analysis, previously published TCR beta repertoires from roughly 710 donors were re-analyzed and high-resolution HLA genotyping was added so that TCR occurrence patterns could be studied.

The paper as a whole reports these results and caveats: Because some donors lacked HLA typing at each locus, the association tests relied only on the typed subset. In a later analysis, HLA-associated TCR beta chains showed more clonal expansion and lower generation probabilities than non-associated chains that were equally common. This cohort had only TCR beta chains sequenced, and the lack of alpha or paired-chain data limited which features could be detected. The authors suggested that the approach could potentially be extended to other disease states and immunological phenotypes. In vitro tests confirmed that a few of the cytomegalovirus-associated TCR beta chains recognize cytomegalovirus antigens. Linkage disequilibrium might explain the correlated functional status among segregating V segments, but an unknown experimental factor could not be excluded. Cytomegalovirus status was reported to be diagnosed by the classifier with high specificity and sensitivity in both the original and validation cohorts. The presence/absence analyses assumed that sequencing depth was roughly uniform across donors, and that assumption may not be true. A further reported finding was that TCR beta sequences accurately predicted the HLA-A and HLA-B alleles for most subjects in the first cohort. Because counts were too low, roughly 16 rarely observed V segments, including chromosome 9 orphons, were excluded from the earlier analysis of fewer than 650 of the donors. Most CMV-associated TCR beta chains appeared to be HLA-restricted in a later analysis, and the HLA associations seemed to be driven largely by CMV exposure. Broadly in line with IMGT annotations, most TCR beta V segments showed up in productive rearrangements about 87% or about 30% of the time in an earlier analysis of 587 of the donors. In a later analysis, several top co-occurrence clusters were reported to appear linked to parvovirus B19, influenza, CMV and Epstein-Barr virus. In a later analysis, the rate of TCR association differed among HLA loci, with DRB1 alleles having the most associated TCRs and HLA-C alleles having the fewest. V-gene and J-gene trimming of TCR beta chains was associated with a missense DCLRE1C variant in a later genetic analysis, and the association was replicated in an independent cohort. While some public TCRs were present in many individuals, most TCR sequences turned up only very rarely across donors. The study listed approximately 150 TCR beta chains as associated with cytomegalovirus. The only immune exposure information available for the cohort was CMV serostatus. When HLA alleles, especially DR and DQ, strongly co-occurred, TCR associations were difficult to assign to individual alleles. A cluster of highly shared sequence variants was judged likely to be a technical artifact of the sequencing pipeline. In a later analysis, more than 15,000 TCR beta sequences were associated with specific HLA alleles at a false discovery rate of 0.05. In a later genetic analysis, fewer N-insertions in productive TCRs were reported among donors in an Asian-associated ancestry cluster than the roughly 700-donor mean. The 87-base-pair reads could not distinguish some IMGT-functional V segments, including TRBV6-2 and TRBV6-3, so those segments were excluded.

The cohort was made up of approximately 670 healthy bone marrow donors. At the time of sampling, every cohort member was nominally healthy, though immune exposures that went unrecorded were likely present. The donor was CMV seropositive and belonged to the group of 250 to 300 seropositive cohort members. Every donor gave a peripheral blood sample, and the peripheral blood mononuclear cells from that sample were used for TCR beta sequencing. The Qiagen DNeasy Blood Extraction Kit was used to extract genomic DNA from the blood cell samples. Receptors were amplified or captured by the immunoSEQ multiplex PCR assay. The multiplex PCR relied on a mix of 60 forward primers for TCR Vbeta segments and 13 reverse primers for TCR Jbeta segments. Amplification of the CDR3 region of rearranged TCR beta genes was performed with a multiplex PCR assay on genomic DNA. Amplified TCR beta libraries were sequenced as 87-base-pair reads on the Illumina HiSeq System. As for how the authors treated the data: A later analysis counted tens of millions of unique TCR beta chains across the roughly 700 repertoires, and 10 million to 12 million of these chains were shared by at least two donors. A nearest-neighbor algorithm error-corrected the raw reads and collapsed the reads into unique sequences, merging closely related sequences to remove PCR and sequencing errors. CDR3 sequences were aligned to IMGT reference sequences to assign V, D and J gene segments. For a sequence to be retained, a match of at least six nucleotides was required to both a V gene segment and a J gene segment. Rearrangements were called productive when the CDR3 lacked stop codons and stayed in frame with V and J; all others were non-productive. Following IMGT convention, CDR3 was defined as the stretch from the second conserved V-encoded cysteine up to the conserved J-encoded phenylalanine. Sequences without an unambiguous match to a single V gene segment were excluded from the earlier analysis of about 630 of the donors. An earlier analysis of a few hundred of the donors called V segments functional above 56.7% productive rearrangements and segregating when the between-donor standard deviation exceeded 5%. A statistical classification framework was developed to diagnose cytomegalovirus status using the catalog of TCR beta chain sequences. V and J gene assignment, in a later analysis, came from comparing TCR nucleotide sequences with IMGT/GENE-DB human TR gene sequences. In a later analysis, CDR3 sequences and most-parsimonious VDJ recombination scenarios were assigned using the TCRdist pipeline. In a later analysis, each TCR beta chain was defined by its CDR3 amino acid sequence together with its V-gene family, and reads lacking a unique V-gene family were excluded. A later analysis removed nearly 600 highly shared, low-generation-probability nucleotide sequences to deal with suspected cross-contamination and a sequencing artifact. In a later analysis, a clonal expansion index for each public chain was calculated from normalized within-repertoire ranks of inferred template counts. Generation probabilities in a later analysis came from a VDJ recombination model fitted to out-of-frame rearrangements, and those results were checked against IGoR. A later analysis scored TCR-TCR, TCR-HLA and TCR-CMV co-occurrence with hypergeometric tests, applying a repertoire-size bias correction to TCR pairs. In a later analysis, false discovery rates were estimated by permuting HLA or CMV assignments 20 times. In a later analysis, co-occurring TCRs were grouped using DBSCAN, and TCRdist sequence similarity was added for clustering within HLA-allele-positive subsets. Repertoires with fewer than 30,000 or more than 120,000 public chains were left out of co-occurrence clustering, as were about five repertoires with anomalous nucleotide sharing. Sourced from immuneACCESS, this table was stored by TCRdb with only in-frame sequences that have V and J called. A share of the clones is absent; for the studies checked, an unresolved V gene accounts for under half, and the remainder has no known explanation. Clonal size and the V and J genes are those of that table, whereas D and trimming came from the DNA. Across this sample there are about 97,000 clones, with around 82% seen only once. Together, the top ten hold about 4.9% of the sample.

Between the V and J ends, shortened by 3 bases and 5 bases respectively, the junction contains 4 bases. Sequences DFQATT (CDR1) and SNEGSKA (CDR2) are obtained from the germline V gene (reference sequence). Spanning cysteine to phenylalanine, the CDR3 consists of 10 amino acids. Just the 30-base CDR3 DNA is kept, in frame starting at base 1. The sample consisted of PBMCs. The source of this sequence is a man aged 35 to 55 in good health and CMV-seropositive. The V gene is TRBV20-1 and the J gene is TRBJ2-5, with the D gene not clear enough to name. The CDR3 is CSARRETQYF. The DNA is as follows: TGCAGTGCTAGGAGGGAGACCCAGTACTTC.